Listed here are 11 T cell receptor beta chains from one sample, sequenced in a study of cytomegalovirus exposure and HLA in healthy donors. Sequenced by immunoSEQ multiplex PCR; TCRdb stores in-frame clones only, minus some. Here the sample spans around 94,000 clones, about 94% being singletons. Sequenced material: PBMCs. The receptor set was obtained from a woman younger than 30 in good health and CMV-seronegative.

V and J are TRBV21-1 and TRBJ1-2; no check of the table's D call, TRBD1, against the DNA was made. TRBV21-1 is given as a pseudogene. This CDR3 is built from 15 residues. Written as DNA, the CDR3 is TGTGCCAGCAGCACCCCTTCGGGACAGATCTATGGCTACACCTTC. Encoded protein: CASSTPSGQIYGYTF.

V usage is TRBV7-3 and J usage is TRBJ2-7, with unresolved D. The V end was cut by 5 bases, the J end by 2 bases, with 10 bases between. CDR1 and CDR2 (germline): SGHTA, FQGTGA. The CDR3 sequence is 13 residues long. This chain's CDR3 is CASSPPNTYEQYF. CDR3 DNA: TGTGCCAGCAGCCCCCCCAACACCTACGAGCAGTACTTC.

The chain joins TRBV7-9 to TRBJ1-1; TRBD1 aligns across 11 bases. CDR3 length equals 13 residues. In germline, CDR1 is SEHNR, CDR2 FQNEAQ (reference sequence). Losses at the gene ends were 3 bases for V and 11 bases for J; bases not matched to a gene: 5. CDR3 coding DNA: TGTGCCAGCAGCTTGGGGGACAGGGGGAGTGCTTTCTTT. Its translation is CASSLGDRGSAFF. Based on the CDR3 plus reference TRBV7-9 and TRBJ1-1, the full variable domain is DTGVSQNPRHKITKRGQNVTFRCDPISEHNRLYWYRQTLGQGPEFLTYFQNEAQLEKSRLLSDRFSAERPKGSFSTLEIQRTEQGDSAMYLCASSLGDRGSAFFGQGTRLTVV.

This clone showed up just once. The V call is TRBV29-1, the J call TRBJ1-1, with no clear D. This CDR3 contains 12 residues. V was shortened by 4 bases and J by 6 bases, with 12 bases between the two germline ends. CDR1 SQVTM and CDR2 ANQGSEA come from the germline V gene. This chain's CDR3 is CSVAWRASEAFF. The CDR3 DNA reads as TGCAGCGTTGCCTGGCGGGCATCTGAAGCTTTCTTT.

The chain uses TRBV6-5 and TRBJ2-1; 9 bases are shared with TRBD2. This CDR3 has 15 amino acids. Per germline, CDR1 MNHEY and CDR2 SVGAGI. The V and J ends lost 6 bases and 5 bases, in that order; junction bases with no gene match: 8. The CDR3 is CASSPTSGYHNEQFF. The CDR3, as DNA: TGTGCCAGCAGCCCCACTAGCGGGTATCACAATGAGCAGTTCTTC.

V and J are TRBV9 and TRBJ2-3; TRBD2 is a possible D gene (6 bases). Trimming took 2 bases from V and 1 from J, leaving 11 bases between them. This CDR3 is 15 amino acids long. The germline gives CDR1 SGDLS, CDR2 YYNGEE. The CDR3 protein is CASSVSGGGTDTQYF. CDR3 coding DNA: TGTGCCAGCAGCGTCAGCGGAGGGGGCACAGATACGCAGTATTTT.

V usage is TRBV7-2 and J usage is TRBJ2-1; TRBD2 matches at 11 bases. V was pared by 1 base and J by 7 bases, with 3 bases of the junction left unmatched. The germline V gene encodes CDR1 SGHTA and CDR2 FQGNSA. The length of the CDR3 is 15 residues. The DNA of the CDR3 is TGTGCCAGCAGCTTAGAACTAGCGGGAGAAAATGAGCAGTTCTTC. It codes for CASSLELAGENEQFF.

V is TRBV9 and J is TRBJ2-3, with 10 nucleotides matching TRBD2. The CDR3 totals 18 residues. Trimming removed 3 bases from V and 0 bases from J; junction bases left unmatched: 10. CDR1 SGDLS and CDR2 YYNGEE come from the germline V gene. CDR3 in amino acids: CASSATSGTTSSTDTQYF. CDR3 nucleotides: TGTGCCAGCAGCGCCACTAGCGGGACTACCTCTAGCACAGATACGCAGTATTTT.

This chain links TRBV9 with TRBJ1-1; TRBD1 aligns across 7 bases. CDR1 is SGDLS and CDR2 is YYNGEE in the germline V gene. This CDR3 has 14 residues. V was clipped by 0 bases and J by 5 bases; unmatched bases: 4. The DNA for the CDR3 is TGTGCCAGCAGCGTAGGCCCAGGGGGTACTGAAGCTTTCTTT. Translated, it gives CASSVGPGGTEAFF.

This clone has a single count. This rearrangement joins TRBV6-5 to TRBJ1-1; TRBD1 agrees at 7 bases. The CDR3 runs 13 residues. The ends lost 7 bases at V and 2 bases at J; junction bases unmatched: 4. From germline, CDR1 is MNHEY and CDR2 SVGAGI. The CDR3: CASIGTANTEAFF. In nucleotides, the CDR3 is TGTGCCAGCATTGGGACAGCCAACACTGAAGCTTTCTTT.

This clone occurred once. This CDR3 is CASSSSNTGELFF. In DNA, the CDR3 is TGTGCCAGCAGCTCGAGCAACACCGGGGAGCTGTTTTTT. This chain connects TRBV9 to TRBJ2-2; D unresolved. The CDR3 runs to 13 residues. V was pared by 4 bases and J by 2 bases, with 6 bases between. Germline lookup yields CDR1 SGDLS and CDR2 YYNGEE.